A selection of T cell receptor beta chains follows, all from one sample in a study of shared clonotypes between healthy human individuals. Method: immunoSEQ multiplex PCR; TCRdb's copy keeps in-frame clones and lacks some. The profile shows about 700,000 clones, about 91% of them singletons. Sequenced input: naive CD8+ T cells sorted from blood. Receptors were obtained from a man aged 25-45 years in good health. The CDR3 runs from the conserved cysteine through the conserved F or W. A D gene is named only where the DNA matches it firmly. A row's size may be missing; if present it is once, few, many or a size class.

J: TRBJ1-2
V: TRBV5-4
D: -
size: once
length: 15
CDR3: CASSLPRMNIYGYTF
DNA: TGTGCCAGCAGCTTGCCCCGGATGAATATCTATGGCTACACCTTC

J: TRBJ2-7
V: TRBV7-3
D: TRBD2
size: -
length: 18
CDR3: CASSLRLAGVLGSYEQYF
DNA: TGTGCCAGCAGCCTACGACTAGCGGGAGTTCTCGGCTCCTACGAGCAGTACTTC

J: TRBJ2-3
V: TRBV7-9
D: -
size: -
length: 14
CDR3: CASSMPGSADTQYF
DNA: TGTGCCAGCAGCATGCCAGGGTCTGCAGATACGCAGTATTTT

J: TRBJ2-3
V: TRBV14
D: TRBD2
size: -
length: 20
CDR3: CASSHIFLREYGVRPDTQYF
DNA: TGTGCCAGCAGCCATATATTCTTGCGGGAGTATGGCGTAAGGCCAGATACGCAGTATTTT

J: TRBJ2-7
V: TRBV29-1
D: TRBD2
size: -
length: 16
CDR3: CSVEGLLAGGAYEQYF
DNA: TGCAGCGTTGAAGGCTTGCTAGCGGGAGGAGCCTACGAGCAGTACTTC

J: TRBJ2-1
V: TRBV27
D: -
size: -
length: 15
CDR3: CASAKGGISYNEQFF
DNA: TGTGCCAGCGCTAAGGGCGGCATCTCCTACAATGAGCAGTTCTTC

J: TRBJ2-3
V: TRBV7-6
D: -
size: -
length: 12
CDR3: CASSSPTDTQYF
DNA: TGTGCCAGCAGCTCACCAACAGATACGCAGTATTTT

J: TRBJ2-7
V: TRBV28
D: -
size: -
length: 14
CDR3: CASSRRGSWNEQYF
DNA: TGTGCCAGCAGCCGCCGGGGTAGCTGGAACGAGCAGTACTTC

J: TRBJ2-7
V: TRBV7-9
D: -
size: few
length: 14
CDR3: CASSLVAGVDEQYF
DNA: TGTGCCAGCAGCTTAGTGGCAGGGGTCGACGAGCAGTACTTC

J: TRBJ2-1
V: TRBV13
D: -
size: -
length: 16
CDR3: CASSLTGPSIADEQFF
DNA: TGTGCCAGCAGCTTAACTGGCCCGTCAATCGCCGATGAGCAGTTCTTC

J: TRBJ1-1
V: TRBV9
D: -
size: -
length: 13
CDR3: CASSVDLGAEAFF
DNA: TGTGCCAGCAGCGTAGACCTGGGGGCTGAAGCTTTCTTT

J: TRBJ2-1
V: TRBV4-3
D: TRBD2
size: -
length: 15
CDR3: CASSQDGTTYNEQFF
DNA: TGCGCCAGCAGCCAAGACGGGACTACCTACAATGAGCAGTTCTTC

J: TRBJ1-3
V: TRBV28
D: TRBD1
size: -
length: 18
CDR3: CASSLSGTGYGSGNTIYF
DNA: TGTGCCAGCAGTTTATCCGGGACAGGGTATGGGTCTGGAAACACCATATATTTT

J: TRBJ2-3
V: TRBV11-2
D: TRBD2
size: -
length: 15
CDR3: CASSSSGDSTDTQYF
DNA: TGTGCCAGCAGCTCCAGCGGGGATAGCACAGATACGCAGTATTTT

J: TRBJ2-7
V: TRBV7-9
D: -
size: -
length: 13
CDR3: CASSSDSSYEQYF
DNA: TGTGCCAGCAGCTCCGACAGTTCCTACGAGCAGTACTTC

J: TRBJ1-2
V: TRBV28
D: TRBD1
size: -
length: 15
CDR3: CASSVKQGDSTGYTF
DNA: TGTGCCAGCAGTGTAAAACAGGGGGATAGTACTGGCTACACCTTC

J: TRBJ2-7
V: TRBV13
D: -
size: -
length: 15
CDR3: CASSTRGEGVYEQYF
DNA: TGTGCCAGCAGCACCCGTGGGGAGGGGGTCTACGAGCAGTACTTC

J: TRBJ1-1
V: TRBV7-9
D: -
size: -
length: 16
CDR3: CASSLGPGSLNTEAFF
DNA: TGTGCCAGCAGCTTAGGCCCAGGGTCCTTGAACACTGAAGCTTTCTTT

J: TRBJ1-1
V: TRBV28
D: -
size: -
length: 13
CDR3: CATSSGHNTEAFF
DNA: TGTGCTACAAGTTCAGGACACAACACTGAAGCTTTCTTT

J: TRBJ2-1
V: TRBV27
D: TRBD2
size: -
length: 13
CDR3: CATGLAGYNEQFF
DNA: TGTGCCACAGGACTAGCGGGGTACAATGAGCAGTTCTTC

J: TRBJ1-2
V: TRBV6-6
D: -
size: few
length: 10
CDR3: CASSAYGYTF
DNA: TGTGCCAGCAGCGCCTATGGCTACACCTTC

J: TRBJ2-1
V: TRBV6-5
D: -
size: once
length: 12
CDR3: CASSYSGTEQFF
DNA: TGTGCCAGCAGTTACTCCGGGACGGAGCAGTTCTTC